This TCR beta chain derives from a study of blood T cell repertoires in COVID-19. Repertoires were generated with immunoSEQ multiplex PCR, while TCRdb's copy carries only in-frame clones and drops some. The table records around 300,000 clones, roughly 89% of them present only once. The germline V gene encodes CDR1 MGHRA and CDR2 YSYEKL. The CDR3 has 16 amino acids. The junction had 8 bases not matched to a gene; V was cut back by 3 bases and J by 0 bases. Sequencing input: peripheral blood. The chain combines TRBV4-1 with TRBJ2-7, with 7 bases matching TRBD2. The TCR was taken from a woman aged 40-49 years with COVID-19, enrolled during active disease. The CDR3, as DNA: TGCGCCAGCAGCCAGGCCGTTAGCGGGCCCTCCTACGAGCAGTACTTC. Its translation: CASSQAVSGPSYEQYF.